These 17 T cell receptor beta chains were all obtained from the same sample, sequenced in a study of spatial heterogeneity in lung cancer. Time point indicated: sample taken at primary tumor resection. Whole RNA obtained from tumor, nontumor lung or frozen PBMC underwent sequencing without sorting. TCRdb re-derived calls from the 5' RACE reads in MiXCR, one entry per CDR3 protein. The table has 2,500 to 3,000 distinct CDR3 sequences, approximately 8% seen once. The sequences come from normal lung tissue next to the tumor, collected at surgery. The receptors shown here come from a male donor with early-stage non-small cell lung cancer.

This clonotype was detected ten times or more. This beta chain represents an off-target read in a library built for alpha chains; its size is of limited meaning. The rearrangement uses TRBV12-3 or TRBV12-4 and TRBJ2-7; unclear D gene. V lost 0 bases, J lost 2 bases, and 5 bases lay in between. This CDR3 has 13 residues. The CDR3 region is CASSLAQAYEQYF. The CDR3, as DNA: TGTGCCAGCAGTTTAGCACAAGCCTACGAGCAGTACTTC.

A word on this clonotype: Since it is a stray read in a library aimed at alpha chains, this beta chain has a size that is not meaningful. This chain joins TRBV20-1 and TRBJ2-7; no clear D gene. Germline assignment: CDR1 DFQATT and CDR2 SNEGSKA (reference sequence). This CDR3 spans 12 amino acids. V was shortened by 5 bases and J by 2 bases, with 10 bases between the two germline ends. CDR3 sequence: CSARTSTYEQYF. The CDR3 coding sequence is TGCAGTGCTCGGACGTCTACCTACGAGCAGTACTTC.

In its sample, this clonotype was seen many times. For a library built for alpha chains, this beta chain is a stray read; little rests on its size. The chain combines TRBV4-1 with TRBJ2-7; 10 bases are shared with TRBD1. Germline values: CDR1 MGHRA, CDR2 YSYEKL. The V gene end was trimmed by 4 bases and the J gene end by 3 bases; junction bases not matched to a gene: 6. CDR3 length: 15 residues. CDR3 DNA sequence: TGCGCCAGCAGCCGGTACGGGACAGGGGACTACGAGCAGTACTTC. Its translation is CASSRYGTGDYEQYF.

About this clonotype: Since the library was made to target alpha chains, this beta chain is a stray read and its abundance is not meaningful. The V call is TRBV23-1, the J call TRBJ2-7; a weak D match, TRBD2 (5 bases). TRBV23-1 is given ORF status, its function remaining uncertain. Trimming pared 3 bases from V and 3 bases from J, leaving 15 bases between. The CDR3 contains 15 residues. The CDR3 spells CASSHLEGRNYEQYF. For the CDR3, the DNA is TGCGCCAGCAGTCATCTCGAGGGCAGAAACTACGAGCAGTACTTC.

By sample share, this clonotype is medium-sized. The library was designed around alpha chains, so this beta chain is a stray read whose abundance carries little weight. The CDR3 nucleotides are TGTGCCAGCAGCCCTACCCGACAGGGGGCCACTGAAGCTTTCTTT. This gives the protein CASSPTRQGATEAFF. V is TRBV14 and J is TRBJ1-1, with 10 positions matching TRBD1. CDR3 length equals 15 residues. CDR1 is SGHDN and CDR2 is FVKESK in the germline V gene. After removal of 4 bases from V and 4 bases from J, the junction contained 6 bases not matched to a gene.

In its sample, this clonotype was seen many times. Since it is a stray read in a library aimed at alpha chains, this beta chain has a size that is not meaningful. The chain recombines TRBV12-3 or TRBV12-4 with TRBJ1-1, with TRBD1 matching 9 bases. There are 14 residues in the CDR3. J lost 1 base, V lost 5 bases, and 2 bases had no gene match. CDR3 bases: TGTGCCAGCAGTAGGGGACAGGGGAACACTGAAGCTTTCTTT. This gives the protein CASSRGQGNTEAFF.

At least ten counts were recorded for this clonotype. Found in a library prepared for alpha chains, this beta chain is an off-target read, and its abundance has little meaning. The V call is TRBV7-9, the J call TRBJ2-7; the match to TRBD1 covers 8 bases. V lost 5 bases and J lost 4; bases outside the gene matches: 13. Germline loops: CDR1 SEHNR, CDR2 FQNEAQ (reference sequence). The CDR3 runs 16 residues. As DNA, the CDR3 is TGTGCCAGCAGCCCTCTACCAGGACAGGGCGTTTACGAGCAGTACTTC. Protein sequence: CASSPLPGQGVYEQYF.

Judged by abundance, this clonotype is medium-sized (0.01 to 0.1%). The library was designed around alpha chains, so this beta chain is a stray read whose abundance carries little weight. The chain employs TRBV7-2 and TRBJ2-3, with a possible D match to TRBD2 (5 bases). V lost 5 bases, J lost 0 bases, and 18 bases lay in between. This CDR3 is 17 amino acids long. Germline V lookup: CDR1 SGHTA, CDR2 FQGNSA. The CDR3, as DNA: TGTGCCAGCAGCACACGGACTGGAAGCCCTAGCACAGATACGCAGTATTTT. Protein product: CASSTRTGSPSTDTQYF.

By sample fraction, this clonotype is medium-sized. Because the library targeted alpha chains, this beta chain is an off-target read whose size means little. The J gene is TRBJ2-1, the V gene TRBV29-1, with D possibly called TRBD1 or TRBD2 (6 bases each). The germline gives CDR1 SQVTM, CDR2 ANQGSEA. V was pared by 5 bases and J by 6 bases, with 20 bases between. The CDR3 length is 15 residues. The CDR3, as DNA: TGCAGCGTTAGGGGAGCAGGGGAGGTTTTCAATGAGCAGTTCTTC. This encodes CSVRGAGEVFNEQFF.

In its sample, this clonotype ranks as large. Because this beta chain is a stray read in a library intended to capture alpha chains, its abundance should not be given much weight. V and J are TRBV11-2 and TRBJ2-2; D remains ambiguous. This CDR3 has 14 residues. Trimming removed 5 bases at V and 4 bases at J, with 11 bases between. Germline V gene lookup returns CDR1 SGHAT and CDR2 FQNNGV. The CDR3 spells CASSLVVSTGELFF. DNA of the CDR3: TGTGCCAGCAGCCTCGTCGTGAGCACCGGGGAGCTGTTTTTT.

This clonotype was seen more than once but under ten times. For a library built for alpha chains, this beta chain is a stray read; little rests on its size. This rearrangement joins TRBV10-2 to TRBJ2-5; D may be TRBD2 (6 bases). Trimming removed 6 bases at V and 0 bases at J, with 11 bases between. Germline V lookup: CDR1 WSHSY, CDR2 SAAADI. This CDR3 has 14 amino acids. Here the CDR3 DNA reads TGCGCCAGCAGGGACTACTCGTACCAAGAGACCCAGTACTTC. Protein product: CASRDYSYQETQYF.

This clonotype is labeled as medium-sized. This beta chain is a stray read from a library made for alpha chains; its abundance is not meaningful. This chain connects TRBV27 to TRBJ2-7; D gene ambiguous. CDR1 is MNHEY, CDR2 SMNVEV, per germline (reference sequence). The CDR3 spans 14 residues. Trimming pared 0 bases from V and 3 bases from J, leaving 9 bases between. The CDR3 sequence is CASSLSPGDYEQYF. The CDR3 nucleotides are TGTGCCAGCAGTTTATCCCCGGGTGACTACGAGCAGTACTTC.

This clonotype is a singleton in its sample. With a much larger clone just one base away, this may be a read error. For a library built for alpha chains, this beta chain is a stray read; little rests on its size. The J gene is TRBJ2-6, the V gene TRBV12-3 or TRBV12-4, with D possibly TRBD1 on 5 matching bases. The CDR3 is made up of 16 amino acids. CDR3 sequence (DNA): TGTGCCTGCAGTTTAGCAGACAGCTCTGGGGCCAACGTCCTGACTTTC. Encoded protein: CACSLADSSGANVLTF.

This clonotype was detected many times. This beta chain came through as a stray read in a library set up for alpha chains, and its size says little. The chain couples TRBV2 to TRBJ2-5; maybe TRBD2 (5 bases). The CDR3 contains 11 residues. Deletions cut 8 bases from V and 4 bases from J, with 8 bases between. From germline, CDR1 is SNHLY and CDR2 FYNNEI. In DNA form, the CDR3 reads TGTGCCAGCCAGAGCGGAGAGACCCAGTACTTC. Residues: CASQSGETQYF.

This clonotype rates as medium-sized. This beta chain is a stray read from a library made for alpha chains; its abundance is not meaningful. The chain combines TRBV20-1 with TRBJ2-2, with 9 bases lining up with TRBD2. J gave up 1 base and V 7 bases, and 4 bases lay outside the gene matches. Germline CDR1 is DFQATT and CDR2 is SNEGSKA (reference sequence). The CDR3 consists of 14 residues. CDR3 bases: TGCAGTGGATCGACTAGCGGGAACACCGGGGAGCTGTTTTTT. Translating gives CSGSTSGNTGELFF.

Sample share makes this clonotype medium-sized. Within a library made for alpha chains, this beta chain is off target, and its count is uninformative. The chain carries TRBV29-1 and TRBJ2-7, with TRBD2 matching 10 bases. The V gene's germline CDR1 is SQVTM and CDR2 ANQGSEA. V trimming: 4 bases; J trimming: 6 bases; junction bases outside the gene matches: 6. CDR3 length: 13 residues. The CDR3 reads CSVGWLAGAEQYF. In DNA form, the CDR3 reads TGCAGCGTTGGTTGGCTAGCGGGAGCCGAGCAGTACTTC.

This clonotype came up many times. With the library built for alpha chains, this beta chain is off target and its frequency is not meaningful. The V gene is TRBV5-6, the J gene TRBJ2-3; D might be TRBD2 (5 bases). Germline V gene lookup returns CDR1 SGHDT and CDR2 YYEEEE. The CDR3 runs to 13 residues. Trimming removed 4 bases at V and 1 base at J, with 7 bases between. The CDR3 DNA sequence: TGTGCCAGCAGCACCGGGGGCACAGATACGCAGTATTTT. Translating gives CASSTGGTDTQYF.